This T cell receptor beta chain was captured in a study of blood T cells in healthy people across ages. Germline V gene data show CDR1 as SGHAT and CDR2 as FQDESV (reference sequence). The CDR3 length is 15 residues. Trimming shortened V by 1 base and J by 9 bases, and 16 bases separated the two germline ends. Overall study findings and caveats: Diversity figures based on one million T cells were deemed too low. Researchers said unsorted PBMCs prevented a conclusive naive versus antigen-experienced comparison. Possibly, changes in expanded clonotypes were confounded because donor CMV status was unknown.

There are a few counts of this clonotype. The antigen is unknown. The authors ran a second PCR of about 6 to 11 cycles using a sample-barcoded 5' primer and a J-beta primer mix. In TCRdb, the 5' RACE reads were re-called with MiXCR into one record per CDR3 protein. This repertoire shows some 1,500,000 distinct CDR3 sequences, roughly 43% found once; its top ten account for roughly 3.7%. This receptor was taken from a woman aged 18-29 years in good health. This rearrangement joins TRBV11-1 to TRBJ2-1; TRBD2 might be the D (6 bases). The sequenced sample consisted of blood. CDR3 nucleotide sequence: TGTGCCAGCAGCTTAGTAGCTCCCTTTAGCGGTGAGCAGTTCTTC. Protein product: CASSLVAPFSGEQFF.